This TCR beta chain was captured in a study of post-analysis software for immune sequencing data (dated by TCRdb to the mid-2010s). Context from the whole study: Relapsing-remitting, secondary progressive and progressive-relapsing multiple sclerosis were recorded as disease courses, and subtype annotation was lacking for some patients. A subset of samples was prepared in parallel using single-end sample barcoding, then pooled and co-amplified after Illumina adapter ligation. Patient repertoires were compared against around 10 previously published healthy control repertoires from donors aged about 6 to 26 years. Overall results and qualifications from the work: The control group was slightly older than the multiple sclerosis patient group. Compared with controls, multiple sclerosis patients had significantly lower normalized Chao1 diversity, a finding suggesting substantial peripheral T-cell clonal expansion. Strong co-clustering of samples prepared in the same batch was shown by direct clustering with F measure, prompting a batch-effect correction. Significantly higher frequencies in patients than in controls were found for roughly 5 TRBV segments, including TRBV5-6, TRBV5-1 and TRBV20-1.

To demonstrate the VDJtools post-analysis software, TCR beta repertoires were profiled from the peripheral blood of about 14 young patients with multiple sclerosis. The patients with multiple sclerosis were children and adolescents between roughly 6 and 15 years of age. Library preparation used PCR. Sequenced on an Illumina HiSeq 2500. To reduce PCR and sequencing biases, unique molecular identifiers were incorporated into the TCR beta cDNA libraries. About 0.5 million cDNA molecules were obtained for every 1 to 10 million input T cells, so each molecule roughly corresponded to one T cell. The patient libraries were prepared and sequenced using the same protocol as the earlier healthy control dataset. Within a given batch, samples were prepared together, multiplexed and sequenced on the same HiSeq lane. The authors' analysis ran thus. Raw barcoded reads were processed with MIGEC, and single-read molecular identifier groups were discarded before consensus assembly and CDR3 extraction. Clonotype tables were post-analysed with VDJtools, and diversity was normalized by down-sampling all datasets to the smallest sample size. Repertoire overlap clustering matched CDR3 amino acid but not nucleotide sequences to correct batch-related cross-sample contamination. The public reads were quality trimmed at Q25 with fastp and then assembled into clones with MiXCR by TCRdb, keeping productive beta chains. Each CDR3 protein gets just one entry, which takes the most common genes and DNA from the rows behind it. These V and J calls are TCRdb output, not the study's own analysis. For this sample there are some 890,000 distinct CDR3 sequences; roughly 50% appear just once. Clones ranked in the top ten supply around 4.5% of the sample.

Concerning this clonotype itself: Its target antigen remains unknown. No base-level quality is on record; no much larger clone is a single base apart.

Trimming removed 4 bases from V and 1 base from J; the gene matches leave 10 bases unexplained. In the germline V gene (reference sequence), CDR1 corresponds to LGHDT and CDR2 to YNNKEL. From the cysteine up to the phenylalanine, the CDR3 has a length of 16 residues. Only the CDR3 portion is preserved as DNA: 48 bases, with reading frame beginning at the first base. The rearranged chain carries TRBV3-1 and TRBJ2-7; 7 central bases correspond to TRBD1. Material for sequencing was blood. The origin of this receptor is a girl under 18 with multiple sclerosis. In nucleotide form, the sequence is TGTGCCAGCAGCCGACAGTCGCCAGGGGGTTCCTACGAGCAGTACTTC. The translation is CASSRQSPGGSYEQYF.